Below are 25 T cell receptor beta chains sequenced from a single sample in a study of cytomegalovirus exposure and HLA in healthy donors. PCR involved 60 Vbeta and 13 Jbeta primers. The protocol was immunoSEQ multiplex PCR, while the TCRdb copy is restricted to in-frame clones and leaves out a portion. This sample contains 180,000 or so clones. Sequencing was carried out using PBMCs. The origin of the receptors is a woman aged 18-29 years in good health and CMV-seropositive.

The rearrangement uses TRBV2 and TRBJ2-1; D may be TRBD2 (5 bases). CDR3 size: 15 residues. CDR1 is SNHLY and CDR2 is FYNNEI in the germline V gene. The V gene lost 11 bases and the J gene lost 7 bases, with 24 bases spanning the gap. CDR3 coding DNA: TGTGCCTGCCATCAATCGGGGAGAGCCGTGAATGAGCAGTTCTTC. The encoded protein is CACHQSGRAVNEQFF. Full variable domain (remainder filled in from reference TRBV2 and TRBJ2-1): EPEVTQTPSHQVTQMGQEVILRCVPISNHLYFYWYRQILGQKVEFLVSFYNNEISEKSEIFDDQFSVERPDGSNFTLKIRSTKLEDSAMYFCACHQSGRAVNEQFFGPGTRLTVL.

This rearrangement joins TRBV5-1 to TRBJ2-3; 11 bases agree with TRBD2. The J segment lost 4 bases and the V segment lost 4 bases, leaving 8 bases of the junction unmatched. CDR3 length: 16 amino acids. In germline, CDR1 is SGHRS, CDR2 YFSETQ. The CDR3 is CASSSLAGGDADTQYF. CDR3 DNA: TGCGCCAGCAGCAGTCTAGCGGGGGGTGATGCAGATACGCAGTATTTT.

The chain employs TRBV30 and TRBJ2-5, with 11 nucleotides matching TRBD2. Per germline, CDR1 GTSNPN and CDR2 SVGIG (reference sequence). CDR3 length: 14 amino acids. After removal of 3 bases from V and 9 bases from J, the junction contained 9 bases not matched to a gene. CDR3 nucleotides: TGTGCCTGGAGCCGTACTAGCGGGGGTTTATCCCAGTACTTC. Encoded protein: CAWSRTSGGLSQYF.

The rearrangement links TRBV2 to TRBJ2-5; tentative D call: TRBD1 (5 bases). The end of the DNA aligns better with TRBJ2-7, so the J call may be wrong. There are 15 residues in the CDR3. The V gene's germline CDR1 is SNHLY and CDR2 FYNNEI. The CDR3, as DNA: TGTGCCAGCAGTTCCCCAGGGTATCCAAAGGACGAGCAGTACTTC. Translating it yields CASSSPGYPKDEQYF.

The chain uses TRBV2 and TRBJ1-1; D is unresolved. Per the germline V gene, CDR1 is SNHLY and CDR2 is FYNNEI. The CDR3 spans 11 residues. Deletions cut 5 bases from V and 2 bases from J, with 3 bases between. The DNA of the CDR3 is TGTGCCAGCAGTCTTAACACTGAAGCTTTCTTT. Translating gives CASSLNTEAFF.

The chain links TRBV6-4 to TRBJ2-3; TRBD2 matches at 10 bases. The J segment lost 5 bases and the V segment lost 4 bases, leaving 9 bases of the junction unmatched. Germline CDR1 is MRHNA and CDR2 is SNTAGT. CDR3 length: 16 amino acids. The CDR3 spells CASSVMPSGGLDTQYF. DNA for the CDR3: TGTGCCAGCAGTGTCATGCCTAGCGGGGGATTAGATACGCAGTATTTT.

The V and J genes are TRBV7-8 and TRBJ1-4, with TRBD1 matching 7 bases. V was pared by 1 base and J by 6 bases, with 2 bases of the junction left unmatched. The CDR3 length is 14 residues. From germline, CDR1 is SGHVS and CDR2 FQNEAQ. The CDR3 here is CASSLGGQDEKLFF. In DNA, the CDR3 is TGTGCCAGCAGCTTAGGAGGACAGGATGAAAAACTGTTTTTT.

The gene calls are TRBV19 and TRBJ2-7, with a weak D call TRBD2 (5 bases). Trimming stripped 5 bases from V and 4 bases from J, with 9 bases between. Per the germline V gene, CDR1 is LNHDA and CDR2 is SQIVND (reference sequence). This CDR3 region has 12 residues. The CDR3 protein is CASSSTSYEQYF. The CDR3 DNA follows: TGTGCCAGTAGTTCCACTAGTTACGAGCAGTACTTC.

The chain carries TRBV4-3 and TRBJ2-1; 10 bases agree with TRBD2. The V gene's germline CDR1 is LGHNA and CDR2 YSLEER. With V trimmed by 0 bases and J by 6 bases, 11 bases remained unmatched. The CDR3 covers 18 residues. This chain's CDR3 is CASSQDGGSGGHVNEQFF. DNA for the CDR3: TGCGCCAGCAGCCAAGATGGGGGTAGCGGGGGGCATGTCAATGAGCAGTTCTTC.

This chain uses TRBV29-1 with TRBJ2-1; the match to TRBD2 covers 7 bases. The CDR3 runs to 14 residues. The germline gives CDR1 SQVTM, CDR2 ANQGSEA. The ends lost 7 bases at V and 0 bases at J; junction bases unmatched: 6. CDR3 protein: CSAGRQSSYNEQFF. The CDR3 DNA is TGCAGCGCCGGGAGGCAGAGCTCCTACAATGAGCAGTTCTTC.

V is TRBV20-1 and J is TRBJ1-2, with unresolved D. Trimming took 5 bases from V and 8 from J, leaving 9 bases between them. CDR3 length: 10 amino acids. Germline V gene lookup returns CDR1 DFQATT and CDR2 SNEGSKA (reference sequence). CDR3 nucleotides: TGCAGTGCTGAGGCACTCGGCTACACCTTC. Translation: CSAEALGYTF.

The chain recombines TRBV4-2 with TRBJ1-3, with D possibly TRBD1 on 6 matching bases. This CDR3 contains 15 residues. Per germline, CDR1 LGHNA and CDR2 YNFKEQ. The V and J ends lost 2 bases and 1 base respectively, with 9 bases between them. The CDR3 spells CASSQITGSGNTIYF. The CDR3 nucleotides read TGTGCCAGCAGCCAAATTACAGGGTCTGGAAACACCATATATTTT.

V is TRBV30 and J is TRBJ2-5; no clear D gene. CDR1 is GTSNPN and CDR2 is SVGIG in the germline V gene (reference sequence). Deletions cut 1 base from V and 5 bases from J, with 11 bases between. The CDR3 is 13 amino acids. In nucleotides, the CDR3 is TGTGCCTGGAGTGGCCCTATGAGGGAGACCCAGTACTTC. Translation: CAWSGPMRETQYF.

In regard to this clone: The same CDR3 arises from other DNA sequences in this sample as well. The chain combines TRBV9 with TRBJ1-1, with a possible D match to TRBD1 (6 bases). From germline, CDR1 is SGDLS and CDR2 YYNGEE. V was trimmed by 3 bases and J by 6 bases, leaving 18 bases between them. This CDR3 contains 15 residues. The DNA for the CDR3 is TGTGCCAGCAGCGCCGCAGGGGCAGGGGTCCCTGAAGCTTTCTTT. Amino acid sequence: CASSAAGAGVPEAFF.

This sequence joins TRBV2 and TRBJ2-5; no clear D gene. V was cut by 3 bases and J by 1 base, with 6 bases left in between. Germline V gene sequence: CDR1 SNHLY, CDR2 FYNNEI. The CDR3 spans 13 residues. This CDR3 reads CASSDVGQETQYF. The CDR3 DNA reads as TGTGCCAGCAGTGACGTCGGCCAAGAGACCCAGTACTTC. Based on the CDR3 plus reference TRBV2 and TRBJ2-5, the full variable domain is EPEVTQTPSHQVTQMGQEVILRCVPISNHLYFYWYRQILGQKVEFLVSFYNNEISEKSEIFDDQFSVERPDGSNFTLKIRSTKLEDSAMYFCASSDVGQETQYFGPGTRLLVL.

The DNA for the CDR3 is TGTGCCAGCAGCCCGGGACTAGCGGGGGGCCAATACGAGCAGTACTTC. It encodes CASSPGLAGGQYEQYF. The gene calls are TRBV7-6 and TRBJ2-7; 15 nucleotides align to TRBD2. J gave up 4 bases and V 5 bases, and 6 bases lay outside the gene matches. The CDR3 contains 16 residues. Germline V gene sequence: CDR1 SGHVS, CDR2 FNYEAQ.

The DNA of the CDR3 is TGTGCCAGCAGCTTGGAGCGGGCAGAAAACATTCAGTACTTC. Translation: CASSLERAENIQYF. The genes are TRBV5-4 and TRBJ2-4; D is perhaps TRBD2 (6 bases). Trimming took 0 bases from V and 5 from J, leaving 9 bases between them. Germline V gives CDR1 SGHNT, CDR2 YYREEE (reference sequence). The CDR3 covers 14 residues.

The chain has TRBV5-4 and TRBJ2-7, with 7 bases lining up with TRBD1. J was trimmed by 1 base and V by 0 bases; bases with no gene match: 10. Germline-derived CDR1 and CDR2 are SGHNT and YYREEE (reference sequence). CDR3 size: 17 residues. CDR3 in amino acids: CASSLGGGEVYSYEQYF. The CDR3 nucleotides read TGTGCCAGCAGCTTGGGAGGGGGCGAAGTGTATTCCTACGAGCAGTACTTC.

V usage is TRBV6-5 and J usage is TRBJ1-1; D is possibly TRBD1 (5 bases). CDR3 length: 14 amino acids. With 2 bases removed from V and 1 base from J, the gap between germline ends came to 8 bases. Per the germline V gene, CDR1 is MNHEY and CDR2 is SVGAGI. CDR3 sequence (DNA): TGTGCCAGCAGTTACCGACAGTGGAACACTGAAGCTTTCTTT. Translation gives CASSYRQWNTEAFF.

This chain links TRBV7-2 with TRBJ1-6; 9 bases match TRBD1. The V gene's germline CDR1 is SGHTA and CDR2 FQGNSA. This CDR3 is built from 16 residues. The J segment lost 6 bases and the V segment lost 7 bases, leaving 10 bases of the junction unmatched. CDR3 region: CASTLRTGQGNSPLHF. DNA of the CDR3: TGTGCCAGCACCCTTAGGACGGGACAGGGTAATTCACCCCTCCACTTT. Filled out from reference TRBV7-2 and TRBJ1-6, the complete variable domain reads GAGVSQSPSNKVTEKGKDVELRCDPISGHTALYWYRQSLGQGLEFLIYFQGNSAPDKSGLPSDRFSAERTGGSVSTLTIQRTQQEDSAVYLCASTLRTGQGNSPLHFGNGTRLTVT.

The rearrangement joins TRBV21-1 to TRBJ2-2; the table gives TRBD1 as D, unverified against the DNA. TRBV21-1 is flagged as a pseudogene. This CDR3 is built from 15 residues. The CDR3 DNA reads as TGTGCCAGCGTGCGCGTACACGATGGGCCGGGGGAGCTGTTTTTT. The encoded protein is CASVRVHDGPGELFF.

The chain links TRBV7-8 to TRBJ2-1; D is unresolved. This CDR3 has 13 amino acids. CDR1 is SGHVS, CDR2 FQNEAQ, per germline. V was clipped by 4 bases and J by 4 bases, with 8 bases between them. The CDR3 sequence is CASSSPRYNEQFF. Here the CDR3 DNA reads TGTGCCAGCAGCTCTCCGCGTTACAATGAGCAGTTCTTC.

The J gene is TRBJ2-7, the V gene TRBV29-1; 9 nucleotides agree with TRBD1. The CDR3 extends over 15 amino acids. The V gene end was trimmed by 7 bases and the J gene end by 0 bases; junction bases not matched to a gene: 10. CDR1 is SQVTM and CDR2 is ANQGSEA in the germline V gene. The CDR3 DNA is TGCAGCGCCCGGACAGGGGCAACTCTCTCCTACGAGCAGTACTTC. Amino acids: CSARTGATLSYEQYF.

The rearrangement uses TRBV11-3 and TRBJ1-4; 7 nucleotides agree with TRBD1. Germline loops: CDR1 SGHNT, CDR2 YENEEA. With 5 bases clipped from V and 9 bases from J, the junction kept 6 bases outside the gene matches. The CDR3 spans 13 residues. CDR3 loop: CASSVHRGKKLFF. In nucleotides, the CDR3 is TGTGCCAGCAGCGTCCACAGGGGTAAAAAACTGTTTTTT.

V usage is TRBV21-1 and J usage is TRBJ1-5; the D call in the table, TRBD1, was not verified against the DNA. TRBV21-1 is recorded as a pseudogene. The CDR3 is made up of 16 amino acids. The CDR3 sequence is CASSKGQGRGNQPQHF. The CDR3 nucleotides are TGTGCCAGCAGCAAAGGACAGGGGAGAGGCAATCAGCCCCAGCATTTT.